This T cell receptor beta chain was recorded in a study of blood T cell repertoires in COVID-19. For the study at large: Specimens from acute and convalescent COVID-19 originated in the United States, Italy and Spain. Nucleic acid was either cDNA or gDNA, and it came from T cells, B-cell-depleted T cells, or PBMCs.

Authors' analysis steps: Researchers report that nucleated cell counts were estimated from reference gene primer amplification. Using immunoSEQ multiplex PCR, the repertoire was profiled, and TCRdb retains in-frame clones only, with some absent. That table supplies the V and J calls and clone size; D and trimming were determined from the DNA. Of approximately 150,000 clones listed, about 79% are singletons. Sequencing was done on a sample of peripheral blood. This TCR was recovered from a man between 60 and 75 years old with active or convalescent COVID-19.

CDR3 nucleotide sequence: TGTGCCAGCAGCTCCACAGACACCTCGAACACTGAAGCTTTCTTT. Its translation is CASSSTDTSNTEAFF. V usage is TRBV7-6 and J usage is TRBJ1-1, with D unresolved. The CDR3 contains 15 residues. CDR1 and CDR2 (germline): SGHVS, FNYEAQ. V was cut by 4 bases and J by 1 base, with 13 bases left in between.